This passage covers 21 T cell receptor beta chains from one sample sequenced in a study of regulatory T cells in long-lasting Graves disease. With iRepertoire HTBI primers and Arm-PCR of CDR3 regions, TCR beta libraries were built. TCRdb itself ran the multiplex PCR reads through MiXCR, one entry per CDR3 protein. The sample lists 350,000 to 500,000 distinct CDR3 sequences, 14% occurring once. Documented time point: newly diagnosed GD, antithyroid drugs for less than 3 months. PBMC RNA served as the TCR library source. These data were also filed under a second study, of T cells in Graves' hyperthyroidism and ophthalmopathy.

The sample consisted of peripheral blood mononuclear cells (PBMCs), taken at new diagnosis, from a patient treated with antithyroid drugs. These receptor sequences come from a woman in her fifties or sixties with Graves disease.

This clonotype was seen ten or more times. V and J are TRBV6-2 or TRBV6-3 and TRBJ2-1; 9 bases map to TRBD2. This CDR3 has 17 amino acids. V lost 0 bases to trimming and J lost 6 bases; unmatched junction nucleotides: 9. Germline V gene lookup returns CDR1 MNHEY and CDR2 SVGEGT. The CDR3 here is CASSYSLAGFGTNEQFF. The CDR3 nucleotides read TGTGCCAGCAGTTACTCGCTAGCGGGATTCGGGACCAATGAGCAGTTCTTC.

CDR3 amino acids: CASSPRESYEQYF. The DNA of the CDR3 is TGTGCCAGCAGTCCCCGGGAGTCCTACGAGCAGTACTTC. The gene calls are TRBV6-1 and TRBJ2-7; a possible D gene is TRBD2 (6 bases). Germline CDR1 reads MNHNS; CDR2 reads SASEGT. With 5 bases removed from V and 1 base from J, the gap between germline ends came to 9 bases. CDR3 length: 13 residues.

This clonotype was recorded only once. The chain recombines TRBV18 with TRBJ1-2; maybe TRBD1 (5 bases). Trimming pared 6 bases from V and 3 bases from J, leaving 17 bases between. CDR3 size: 15 residues. In germline, CDR1 is KGHSH, CDR2 LQKENI. CDR3 DNA: TGTGCCAGCTCGACCACCTCAGGGTCTGACTATGGCTACACCTTC. Its protein is CASSTTSGSDYGYTF.

This clonotype was detected a few times. Given a much more abundant clone one base away, this may be a read error. The CDR3 ends on some other residue instead of the conserved phenylalanine or tryptophan, so this is likely a read error. The chain carries TRBV12-3 or TRBV12-4 and TRBJ2-1; no clear D. This CDR3 has 15 amino acids. Trimming cost V 10 bases and J 1 base, with 17 bases left between them. The chain's CDR3 is CATLTLGHSYNEQFL. The CDR3, as DNA: TGTGCCACCCTCACTTTGGGCCATTCCTACAATGAGCAGTTCCTC.

Regarding this clonotype: Since a far larger clone is one base different, this is likely a read error. The gene calls are TRBV6-2 or TRBV6-3 and TRBJ2-3; TRBD1 is a possible D gene (6 bases). The J call is in doubt because the DNA end fits TRBJ2-5 better. Germline lookup yields CDR1 MNHEY and CDR2 SVGEGT. CDR3 length: 14 residues. The CDR3 DNA is TGTGCCAGCAGTTTCGCAGGGGTGGGCGAGACCCAGTACTTC. Its translation: CASSFAGVGETQYF.

The sample holds many counts of this clonotype. The chain employs TRBV10-3 and TRBJ2-3; maybe TRBD2 (5 bases). V dropped 8 bases and J dropped 0 bases, with 12 bases sitting between them. Germline V gives CDR1 ENHRY, CDR2 SYGVKD. This CDR3 has 14 residues. For the CDR3, the DNA is TGTGCCATCCGAAGCGGTGCTAGCACAGATACGCAGTATTTT. It yields the protein CAIRSGASTDTQYF.

This chain links TRBV30 with TRBJ1-6; D is ambiguous. Germline assignment: CDR1 GTSNPN and CDR2 SVGIG (reference sequence). Trimming took 0 bases from V and 7 from J, leaving 10 bases between them. The CDR3 runs to 14 residues. The CDR3 DNA sequence: TGTGCCTGGAGTGTAGGGCAGTCAAATTCACCCCTCCACTTT. This codes for CAWSVGQSNSPLHF.

This clonotype was picked up many times. The chain recombines TRBV28 with TRBJ2-3; tentative D call: TRBD2 (5 bases). Per germline, CDR1 MDHEN and CDR2 SYDVKM. The CDR3 extends over 14 amino acids. The ends were cut back, 6 bases at V and 2 bases at J, with 12 bases in the middle. CDR3 amino acids: CASSSEEVTDTQYF. The CDR3, as DNA: TGTGCCAGCAGCAGTGAGGAGGTCACAGATACGCAGTATTTT.

The chain carries TRBV29-1 and TRBJ2-7; possibly TRBD1 or TRBD2 for D (5 bases each). The V gene's germline CDR1 is SQVTM and CDR2 ANQGSEA. V was cut by 7 bases and J by 2 bases, with 12 bases left in between. The CDR3 has 12 amino acids. DNA of the CDR3: TGCAGCGCTGGGACGGAGACCTACGAGCAGTACTTC. This sequence encodes CSAGTETYEQYF.

This clonotype was found many times. V gene TRBV29-1 combines with J gene TRBJ1-2, with D maybe TRBD1 (5 bases). Trimming took off 3 bases at V and 8 bases at J, with 13 bases between the two ends. This CDR3 has 12 residues. Looked up from germline, CDR1 is SQVTM and CDR2 is ANQGSEA. CDR3: CSVESGRAGYTF. In nucleotides, the CDR3 is TGCAGCGTTGAGTCGGGGCGAGCGGGCTACACCTTC.

This clonotype has a count of ten or more. This chain links TRBV27 with TRBJ2-7; 9 nucleotides align to TRBD1. The germline V gene has CDR1 MNHEY and CDR2 SMNVEV (reference sequence). The CDR3 is 17 residues long. V shed 6 bases, J shed 2 bases, and the junction held 14 bases outside the gene matches. CDR3 sequence: CASSLIKTGTGTYEQYF. The CDR3 DNA reads as TGTGCCAGCAGCTTAATAAAGACCGGGACAGGGACCTACGAGCAGTACTTC.

V is TRBV28 and J is TRBJ2-1, with D perhaps matching TRBD1 (6 bases). This CDR3 comprises 15 residues. Germline CDR1 and CDR2: MDHEN and SYDVKM. Trimming cost V 5 bases and J 6 bases, with 17 bases left between them. The CDR3: CASSLGQPGGNEQFF. The CDR3 coding sequence is TGTGCCAGCAGTCTAGGACAGCCCGGAGGCAATGAGCAGTTCTTC. The entire variable domain, with the rest obtained from reference TRBV28 and TRBJ2-1, is as follows: DVKVTQSSRYLVKRTGEKVFLECVQDMDHENMFWYRQDPGLGLRLIYFSYDVKMKEKGDIPEGYSVSREKKERFSLILESASTNQTSMYLCASSLGQPGGNEQFFGPGTRLTVL.

The table lists this clonotype with many counts. This chain links TRBV5-1 with TRBJ1-2, with a tentative D call TRBD1 (6 bases). CDR1 SGHRS and CDR2 YFSETQ come from the germline V gene. The CDR3 consists of 14 residues. Trimming removed 3 bases at V and 4 bases at J, with 13 bases between. The CDR3 DNA reads TGCGCCAGCAGCTCGAGGGGGGGAGCCTATGGCTACACCTTC. Encoded protein: CASSSRGGAYGYTF.

This clonotype appeared a few times. This chain links TRBV19 with TRBJ2-1; 7 nucleotides align to TRBD1. Germline V gene data show CDR1 as LNHDA and CDR2 as SQIVND (reference sequence). The CDR3 sequence is 15 residues long. J gave up 3 bases and V 4 bases, and 6 bases lay outside the gene matches. As DNA, the CDR3 is TGTGCCAGTAGTAGTACAGGGGTGGACTACAATGAGCAGTTCTTC. Its translation: CASSSTGVDYNEQFF. Looking up the rest from reference TRBV19 and TRBJ2-1 gives the full variable domain: DGGITQSPKYLFRKEGQNVTLSCEQNLNHDAMYWYRQDPGQGLRLIYYSQIVNDFQKGDIAEGYSVSREKKESFPLTVTSAQKNPTAFYLCASSSTGVDYNEQFFGPGTRLTVL.

This clonotype has more than one count but fewer than ten. The V gene is TRBV18, the J gene TRBJ2-2; 14 bases match TRBD2. Germline trimming cut 3 bases from V and 9 bases from J; bases unmatched to any gene: 6. The CDR3 has 16 amino acids. Germline V lookup: CDR1 KGHSH, CDR2 LQKENI. CDR3 nucleotide sequence: TGTGCCAGCTCACCCCAAGGACTAGCGGGAGGCCGGGAGCTGTTTTTT. It specifies CASSPQGLAGGRELFF.

There are a few counts of this clonotype. V is TRBV3-1 and J is TRBJ2-5; 7 positions match TRBD1. The ends lost 2 bases at V and 5 bases at J; junction bases unmatched: 5. The CDR3 sequence is 14 residues long. Germline V CDR1 and CDR2: LGHDT, YNNKEL (reference sequence). In DNA, the CDR3 is TGTGCCAGCAGCCAACCTATGACAGGGGAGACCCAGTACTTC. Translated, it gives CASSQPMTGETQYF.

As regards this clonotype: The CDR3 does not close with the conserved phenylalanine or tryptophan, likely indicating a read error. The J gene is TRBJ2-5, the V gene TRBV19; 8 positions agree with TRBD1. CDR1 is LNHDA and CDR2 is SQIVND in the germline V gene (reference sequence). The length of the CDR3 is 13 residues. V lost 5 bases to trimming and J lost 5 bases; unmatched junction nucleotides: 4. CDR3 loop: CASSETGAETQYS. CDR3 bases: TGTGCCAGTAGTGAGACAGGGGCGGAGACCCAGTACTCC.

To note about this clonotype: One junction end disagrees with the germline gene, perhaps due to a read error. The rearrangement links TRBV4-1 to TRBJ2-7, with 8 bases that match TRBD1. The CDR3 length is 14 residues. CDR1 MGHRA and CDR2 YSYEKL come from the germline V gene. The CDR3 region has the DNA TGCGCCGGCAGCACAGGGACAGGACCCTACGAGCAGTACTTC. Translated: CAGSTGTGPYEQYF.

The table lists this clonotype with many counts. This chain links TRBV6-5 with TRBJ1-1; 7 bases are shared with TRBD1. V dropped 2 bases and J dropped 8; count of bases not matched to a gene: 8. The CDR3 is 14 amino acids. Germline-derived CDR1 and CDR2 are MNHEY and SVGAGI. The CDR3 protein is CASSYGPGQLEAFF. Written as DNA, the CDR3 is TGTGCCAGCAGTTACGGTCCGGGACAGCTAGAAGCTTTCTTT.

The table lists this clonotype with many counts. This chain links TRBV5-4 with TRBJ2-1; 8 positions match TRBD2. This CDR3 contains 11 residues. J gave up 9 bases and V 4 bases, and 0 bases lay outside the gene matches. Germline CDR1 SGHNT, CDR2 YYREEE (reference sequence). The CDR3 region is CASSREGEQFF. As DNA, the CDR3 is TGTGCCAGCAGCCGGGAGGGTGAGCAGTTCTTC. The full variable domain, its missing parts supplied by reference TRBV5-4 and TRBJ2-1, is ETGVTQSPTHLIKTRGQQVTLRCSSQSGHNTVSWYQQALGQGPQFIFQYYREEENGRGNFPPRFSGLQFPNYSSELNVNALELDDSALYLCASSREGEQFFGPGTRLTVL.

The CDR3 loop is CASGLWGGRNEQFF. The DNA of the CDR3 is TGTGCTAGTGGTTTGTGGGGGGGGCGGAATGAGCAGTTCTTC. The V and J genes are TRBV12-5 and TRBJ2-1; D possibly corresponds to TRBD2 (7 bases). Trimming cost V 2 bases and J 7 bases, with 12 bases left between them. From germline, CDR1 is LGHNT and CDR2 FRNRAP. The CDR3 runs 14 residues.